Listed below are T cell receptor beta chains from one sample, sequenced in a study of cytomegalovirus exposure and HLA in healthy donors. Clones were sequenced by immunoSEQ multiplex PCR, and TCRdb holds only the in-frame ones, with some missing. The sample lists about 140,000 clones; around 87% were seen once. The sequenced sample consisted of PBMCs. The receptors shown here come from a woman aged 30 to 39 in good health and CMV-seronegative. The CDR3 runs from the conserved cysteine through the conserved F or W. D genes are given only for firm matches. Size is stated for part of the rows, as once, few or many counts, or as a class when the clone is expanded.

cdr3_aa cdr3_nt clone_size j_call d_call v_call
CASSPRTSGLQRTQYF TGTGCCAGTAGTCCACGGACTAGCGGGCTCCAGCGGACGCAGTATTTT NA TRBJ2-3 TRBD2 TRBV19
CASSLDRQGADYTF TGTGCCAGCAGCTTAGACCGGCAGGGGGCCGACTACACCTTC NA TRBJ1-2 TRBD1 TRBV7-3
CATSGAIGSGNTIYF TGTGCCACAAGCGGGGCTATAGGCTCTGGAAACACCATATATTTT NA TRBJ1-3 NA TRBV28
CASKLPGGSGYGYPF TGTGCCAGCAAACTACCCGGGGGGTCGGGCTATGGCTACCCCTTC NA TRBJ1-2 NA TRBV28
CASSPNRVSDGYTF TGTGCCAGTAGTCCAAACAGGGTTTCGGATGGCTACACCTTC NA TRBJ1-2 NA TRBV19
CASSSREETQYF TGTGCCAGCAGCTCCCGGGAAGAGACCCAGTACTTC NA TRBJ2-5 NA TRBV9
CASTTRALSGGRSTDTQYF TGTGCCAGCACTACTCGGGCTCTAAGCGGGGGGCGGAGCACAGATACGCAGTATTTT NA TRBJ2-3 TRBD2 TRBV27
CATTAGEGQPQHF TGTGCCACGACAGCAGGGGAGGGTCAGCCCCAGCATTTT NA TRBJ1-5 NA TRBV2
CASRSVNTGELFF TGTGCCAGCCGGTCGGTGAACACCGGGGAGCTGTTTTTT NA TRBJ2-2 NA TRBV28
CASSARTGGGEQYF TGTGCCAGCAGCGCTAGGACAGGGGGCGGCGAGCAGTACTTC NA TRBJ2-7 TRBD1 TRBV7-8
CASSLNPGQGTFNYGYTF TGTGCCAGCAGCCTAAATCCGGGACAGGGTACCTTTAACTATGGCTACACCTTC NA TRBJ1-2 TRBD1 TRBV7-9
CATSRGTGTGNYEQYF TGTGCCACCAGCAGAGGGACCGGGACAGGGAACTACGAGCAGTACTTC NA TRBJ2-7 TRBD1 TRBV15
CSVAWGLTDTQYF TGCAGCGTCGCTTGGGGGCTCACAGATACGCAGTATTTT once TRBJ2-3 NA TRBV29-1
CASSAGTTPEAFF TGTGCCAGCAGCGCGGGGACCACGCCTGAAGCTTTCTTT NA TRBJ1-1 NA TRBV6-1
CASSLGLAGYNEQFF TGTGCCAGCAGCCTGGGACTAGCGGGCTACAATGAGCAGTTCTTC NA TRBJ2-1 TRBD2 TRBV5-6